What follows are 3 T cell receptor beta chains derived from one specimen sequenced in a study of shared clonotypes between healthy human individuals. Sequenced by immunoSEQ multiplex PCR; TCRdb stores in-frame clones only, minus some. Here the sample spans around 100,000 clones, about 67% being singletons. Material for sequencing was memory CD8+ T cells sorted from blood. Subset described: CD45RO+ cells pooled with CCR7-negative TemRA cells. These receptor sequences come from a woman aged 25 to 45 in good health.

A few counts support this clone. The V call is TRBV25-1, the J call TRBJ2-2; no definite D call. The ends were cut back, 8 bases at V and 3 bases at J, with 16 bases in the middle. The CDR3 contains 15 residues. Germline V gene data show CDR1 as MGHDK and CDR2 as SYGVNS. The CDR3 loop is CASGYLGPYTGELFF. CDR3 bases: TGTGCCAGCGGGTACCTCGGACCGTACACCGGGGAGCTGTTTTTT.

V and J are TRBV10-3 and TRBJ2-7, with D possibly TRBD1 on 5 matching bases. Per germline, CDR1 ENHRY and CDR2 SYGVKD. V was trimmed by 4 bases and J by 0 bases, leaving 10 bases between them. CDR3 length: 14 residues. CDR3 nucleotide sequence: TGTGCCATCAGTGGGACACGACCCTCCTACGAGCAGTACTTC. Protein: CAISGTRPSYEQYF.

This clone was observed once. The genes are TRBV7-6 and TRBJ2-7; D assignment may be TRBD1 or TRBD2 (5 bases each). CDR3 size: 14 residues. V lost 5 bases and J lost 5, with 16 bases in between. Germline CDR1 and CDR2: SGHVS and FNYEAQ. CDR3 region: CASSRGGWGNEQYF. The CDR3 DNA reads TGTGCCAGCAGCAGGGGCGGGTGGGGGAACGAGCAGTACTTC. Combining the CDR3 with reference TRBV7-6 and TRBJ2-7 gives the whole variable domain GAGVSQSPRYKVTKRGQDVALRCDPISGHVSLYWYRQALGQGPEFLTYFNYEAQQDKSGLPNDRFSAERPEGSISTLTIQRTEQRDSAMYRCASSRGGWGNEQYFGPGTRLTVT.